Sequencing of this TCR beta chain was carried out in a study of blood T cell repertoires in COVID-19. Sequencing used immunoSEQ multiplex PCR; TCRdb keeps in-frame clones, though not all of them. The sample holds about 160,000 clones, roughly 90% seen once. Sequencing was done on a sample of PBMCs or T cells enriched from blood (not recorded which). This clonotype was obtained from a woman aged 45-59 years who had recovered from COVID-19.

As DNA, the CDR3 is TGTGCCAGCACCCTTTGGACTAGCGGGGGGGGTGAGCAGTTCTTC. Translating gives CASTLWTSGGGEQFF. The V call is TRBV28, the J call TRBJ2-1; 15 positions agree with TRBD2. Germline V gives CDR1 MDHEN, CDR2 SYDVKM. Trimming cost V 7 bases and J 9 bases; bases outside gene matches: 7. The CDR3 length is 15 residues.